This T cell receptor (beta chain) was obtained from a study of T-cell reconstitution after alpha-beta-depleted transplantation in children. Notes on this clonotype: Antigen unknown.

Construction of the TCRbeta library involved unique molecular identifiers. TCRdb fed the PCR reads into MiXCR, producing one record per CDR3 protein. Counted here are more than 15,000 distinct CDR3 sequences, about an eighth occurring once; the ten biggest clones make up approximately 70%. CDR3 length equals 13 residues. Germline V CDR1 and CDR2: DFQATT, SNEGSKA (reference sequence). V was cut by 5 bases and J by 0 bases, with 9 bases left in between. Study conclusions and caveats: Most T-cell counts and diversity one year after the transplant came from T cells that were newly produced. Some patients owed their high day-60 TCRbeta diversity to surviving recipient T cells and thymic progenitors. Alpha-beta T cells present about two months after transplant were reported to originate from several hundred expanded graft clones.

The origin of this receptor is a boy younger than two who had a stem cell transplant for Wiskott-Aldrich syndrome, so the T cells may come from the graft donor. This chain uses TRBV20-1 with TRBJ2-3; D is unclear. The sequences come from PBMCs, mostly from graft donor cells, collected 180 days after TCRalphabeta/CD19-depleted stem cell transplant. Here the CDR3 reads CSACRPSTDTQYF. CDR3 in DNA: TGCAGTGCTTGCAGGCCTAGCACAGATACGCAGTATTTT.